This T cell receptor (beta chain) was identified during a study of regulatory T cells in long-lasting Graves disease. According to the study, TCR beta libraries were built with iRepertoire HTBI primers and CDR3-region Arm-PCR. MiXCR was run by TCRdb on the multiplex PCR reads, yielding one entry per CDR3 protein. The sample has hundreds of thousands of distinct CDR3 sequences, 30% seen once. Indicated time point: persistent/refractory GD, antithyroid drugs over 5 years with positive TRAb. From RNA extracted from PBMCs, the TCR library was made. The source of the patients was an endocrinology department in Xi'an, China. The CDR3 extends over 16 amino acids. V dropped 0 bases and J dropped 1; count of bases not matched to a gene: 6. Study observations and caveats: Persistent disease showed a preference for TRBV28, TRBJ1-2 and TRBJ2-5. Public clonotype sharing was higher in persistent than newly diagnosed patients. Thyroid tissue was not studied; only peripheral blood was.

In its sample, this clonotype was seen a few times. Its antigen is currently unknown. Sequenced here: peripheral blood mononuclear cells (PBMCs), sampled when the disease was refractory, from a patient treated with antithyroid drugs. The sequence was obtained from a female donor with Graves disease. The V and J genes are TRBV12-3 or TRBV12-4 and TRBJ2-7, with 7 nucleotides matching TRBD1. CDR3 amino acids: CASSLARGQLSYEQYF. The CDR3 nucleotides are TGTGCCAGCAGTTTAGCTCGGGGACAGTTATCCTACGAGCAGTACTTC.